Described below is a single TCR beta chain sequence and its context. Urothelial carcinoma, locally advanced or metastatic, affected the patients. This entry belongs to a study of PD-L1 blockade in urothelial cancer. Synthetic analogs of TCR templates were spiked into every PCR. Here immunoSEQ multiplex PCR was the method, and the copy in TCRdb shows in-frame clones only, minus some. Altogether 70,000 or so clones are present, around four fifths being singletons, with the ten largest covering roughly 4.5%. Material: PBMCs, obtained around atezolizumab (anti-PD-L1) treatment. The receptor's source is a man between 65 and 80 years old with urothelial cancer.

The DNA of the CDR3 is TGTGCCAGCTCACTGGAGACGTACTACACCTTC. This encodes CASSLETYYTF. The chain links TRBV18 to TRBJ1-2; D ambiguous. Deletions cut 4 bases from V and 10 bases from J, with 10 bases between. Germline V gene data show CDR1 as KGHSH and CDR2 as LQKENI. The CDR3 is made up of 11 amino acids.